This T cell receptor beta chain was identified in a study of T cell responses to AZD1222 COVID-19 vaccine. On this clone: The antigen is not known. One end of the junction is discordant with germline, which a read error may explain.

The CDR3 runs 14 residues. CDR1 and CDR2 (germline): SGDLS, YYNGEE. Findings and limits, study-wide: Sampling that yielded the repertoires occurred only after the peak T cell response.

TCRdb keeps only in-frame clones here, not all; method: immunoSEQ multiplex PCR. The sample contains 120,000 or so clones, 90% of which appear only once. The material sequenced was peripheral blood, taken on day 0 of AZD1222 vaccination. This TCR came from an adult in good health. The rearrangement uses TRBV9 and TRBJ2-7, with D possibly TRBD1 on 6 matching bases. CDR3 sequence: CASSVEGRGYAQYF. CDR3 bases: TGTGCCAGCAGCGTAGAGGGCAGGGGTTACGCGCAGTACTTC.